The entry that follows covers one T cell receptor beta chain sequence. CDR1 is SEHNR and CDR2 is FQNEAQ in the germline V gene (reference sequence). V was shortened by 5 bases and J by 8 bases, with 18 bases between the two germline ends. CDR3 length: 14 amino acids. The data originate from a study of control samples from healthy donors and cancer patients. This table comes from immunoSEQ multiplex PCR, and its TCRdb copy is limited to in-frame clones, with some not included. The sample has 150,000 to 200,000 clones, about 90% seen once. The V gene is TRBV7-9, the J gene TRBJ1-2; D might be TRBD1 (5 bases). This receptor was identified in a man younger than 40 in good health. The sequencing sample was made of blood. The CDR3 sequence is CASSPSGTWDGYTF. The CDR3 bases are TGTGCCAGCAGCCCGAGCGGCACCTGGGACGGCTACACCTTC.